This record covers a single T cell receptor beta chain. Assay used: immunoSEQ multiplex PCR; TCRdb lists only in-frame clones, some missing. The data hold more than 200,000 clones, with 84% observed a single time. V lost 2 bases to trimming and J lost 0 bases; unmatched junction nucleotides: 4. The CDR3 totals 16 residues. Germline-derived CDR1 and CDR2 are MNHNS and SASEGT. The data are from a study of blood T cell repertoires in COVID-19. Seattle's enrolled individuals joined amid active infection and were then monitored longitudinally. V is TRBV6-1 and J is TRBJ1-5; 7 bases map to TRBD1. The TCR was taken from a woman older than 75 with COVID-19, enrolled during active disease. Material for sequencing was peripheral blood. CDR3 coding DNA: TGTGCCAGCAGTGAAATGGGACAGTATAGCAATCAGCCCCAGCATTTT. Protein sequence: CASSEMGQYSNQPQHF.